The 9 T cell receptor beta chains below were found in one sample sequenced in a study of cytomegalovirus exposure and HLA in healthy donors. The PCR made use of 60 Vbeta and 13 Jbeta primers. Libraries were prepared by immunoSEQ multiplex PCR; TCRdb keeps only in-frame clonotypes and omits some of them. Among about 160,000 clones listed, more than 60% were seen once. What was sequenced was PBMCs. These receptors were obtained from a male donor in good health and CMV-seronegative.

The chain uses TRBV4-3 and TRBJ1-6; no clear D gene. Deletions cut 0 bases from V and 6 bases from J, with 9 bases between. The CDR3 totals 15 residues. The germline V gene encodes CDR1 LGHNA and CDR2 YSLEER. CDR3 region: CASSQDRPSNSPLHF. CDR3 sequence (DNA): TGCGCCAGCAGCCAAGACCGCCCGAGTAATTCACCCCTCCACTTT.

This chain connects TRBV27 to TRBJ2-3; a weak D match, TRBD2 (6 bases). The V and J ends lost 4 bases and 2 bases respectively, with 13 bases between them. In germline, CDR1 is MNHEY, CDR2 SMNVEV (reference sequence). CDR3 length: 15 residues. CDR3 sequence reads: CASSYRGRYTDTQYF. The CDR3 DNA is TGTGCCAGCAGTTATCGGGGGAGGTACACAGATACGCAGTATTTT.

Here the CDR3 DNA reads TGTGCCAGCAGCCCCACAGGGGTAAATTCACCCCTCCACTTT. Translated, it gives CASSPTGVNSPLHF. The V gene is TRBV5-5, the J gene TRBJ1-6; 7 bases match TRBD1. V trimming: 4 bases; J trimming: 7 bases; junction bases outside the gene matches: 5. The CDR3 contains 14 residues. Germline V gene data show CDR1 as SGHKS and CDR2 as YYEKEE (reference sequence).

The chain couples TRBV7-9 to TRBJ2-7, with D possibly TRBD1 on 5 matching bases. CDR1 SEHNR and CDR2 FQNEAQ come from the germline V gene (reference sequence). Trimming left V 5 bases short and J 5 bases short, with 16 bases between. There are 14 residues in the CDR3. In DNA, the CDR3 is TGTGCCAGCAGCCCTACCAGGGCAATTGACGAGCAGTACTTC. Its translation: CASSPTRAIDEQYF.

This chain uses TRBV7-3 with TRBJ2-7; D possibly corresponds to TRBD2 (6 bases). V shed 5 bases and J shed 7 bases, with 18 bases lying between them. There are 14 residues in the CDR3. Looked up from germline, CDR1 is SGHTA and CDR2 is FQGTGA. The CDR3 sequence is CASSPDGSAGEQYF. CDR3 DNA sequence: TGTGCCAGCAGCCCGGACGGGTCTGCGGGGGAGCAGTACTTC.

The chain employs TRBV5-1 and TRBJ2-5; 9 nucleotides align to TRBD1. The J segment lost 7 bases and the V segment lost 3 bases, leaving 7 bases of the junction unmatched. Germline-derived CDR1 and CDR2 are SGHRS and YFSETQ. This CDR3 contains 14 residues. The CDR3 loop reads CASSWGTGRGTQYF. Written as DNA, the CDR3 is TGCGCCAGCAGCTGGGGGACAGGGCGGGGGACCCAGTACTTC.

This clone was observed a single time. This chain joins TRBV6-6 and TRBJ1-5; 7 positions match TRBD1. V dropped 3 bases and J dropped 4; count of bases not matched to a gene: 3. Germline loops: CDR1 MNHNY, CDR2 SVGAGI (reference sequence). This CDR3 comprises 14 residues. The CDR3 loop is CASSYGDSNQPQHF. CDR3 bases: TGTGCCAGCAGTTATGGGGACAGTAATCAGCCCCAGCATTTT.

This clone appeared a single time. This chain joins TRBV4-1 and TRBJ2-3; weak D call: TRBD2 (6 bases). Germline V gene sequence: CDR1 MGHRA, CDR2 YSYEKL. V was clipped by 6 bases and J by 1 base, with 20 bases between them. The CDR3 loop spans 17 amino acids. The CDR3: CASSIQLAPLGTDTQYF. In DNA, the CDR3 is TGCGCCAGCAGTATCCAGCTAGCGCCACTAGGCACAGATACGCAGTATTTT.

DNA of the CDR3: TGTGCCAGCAGCGTTATAGGCACAGATACGCAGTATTTT. This sequence encodes CASSVIGTDTQYF. The chain has TRBV9 and TRBJ2-3, with D unclear. The V end lost 2 bases, the J end lost 1 base, and 5 bases lay between the germline ends. CDR3 size: 13 residues. From germline, CDR1 is SGDLS and CDR2 YYNGEE.